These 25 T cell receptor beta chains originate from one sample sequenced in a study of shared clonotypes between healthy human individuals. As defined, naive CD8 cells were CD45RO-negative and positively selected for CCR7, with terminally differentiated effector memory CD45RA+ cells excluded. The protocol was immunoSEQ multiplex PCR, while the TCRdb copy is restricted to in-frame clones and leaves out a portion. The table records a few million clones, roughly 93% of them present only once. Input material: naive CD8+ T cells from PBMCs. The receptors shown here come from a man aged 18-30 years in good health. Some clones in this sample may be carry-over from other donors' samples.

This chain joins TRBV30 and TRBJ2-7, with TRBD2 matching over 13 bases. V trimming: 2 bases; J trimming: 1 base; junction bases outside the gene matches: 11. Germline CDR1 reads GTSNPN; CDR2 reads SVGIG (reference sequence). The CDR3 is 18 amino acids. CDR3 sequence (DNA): TGTGCCTGGAGTCTGACCCTTAGACTAGCGGGAGGATCCTACGAGCAGTACTTC. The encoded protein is CAWSLTLRLAGGSYEQYF. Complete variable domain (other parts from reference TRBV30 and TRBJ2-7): SQTIHQWPATLVQPVGSPLSLECTVEGTSNPNLYWYRQAAGRGLQLLFYSVGIGQISSEVPQNLSASRPQDRQFILSSKKLLLSDSGFYLCAWSLTLRLAGGSYEQYFGPGTRLTVT.

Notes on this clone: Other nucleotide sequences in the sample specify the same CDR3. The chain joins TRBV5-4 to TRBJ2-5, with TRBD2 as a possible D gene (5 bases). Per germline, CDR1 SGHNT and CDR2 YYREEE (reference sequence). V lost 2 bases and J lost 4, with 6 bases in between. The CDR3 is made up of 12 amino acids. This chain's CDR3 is CASSLGRETQYF. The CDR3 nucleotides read TGTGCCAGCAGCTTAGGGAGAGAGACCCAGTACTTC.

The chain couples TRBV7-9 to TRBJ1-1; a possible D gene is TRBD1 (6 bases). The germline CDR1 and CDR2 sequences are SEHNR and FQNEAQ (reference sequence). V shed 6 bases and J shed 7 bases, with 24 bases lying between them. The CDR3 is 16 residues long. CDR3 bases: TGTGCCAGCAGGCCGGTTCAGGGGCTAAATGGGTTTGAAGCTTTCTTT. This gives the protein CASRPVQGLNGFEAFF.

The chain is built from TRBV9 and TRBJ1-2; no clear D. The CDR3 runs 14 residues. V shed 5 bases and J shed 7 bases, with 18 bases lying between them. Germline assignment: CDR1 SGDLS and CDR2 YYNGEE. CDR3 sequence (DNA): TGTGCCAGCAGGGAAGGTTTTTCTGGATCTGGCTACACCTTC. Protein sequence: CASREGFSGSGYTF. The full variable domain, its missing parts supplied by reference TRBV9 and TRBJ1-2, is DSGVTQTPKHLITATGQRVTLRCSPRSGDLSVYWYQQSLDQGLQFLIQYYNGEERAKGNILERFSAQQFPDLHSELNLSSLELGDSALYFCASREGFSGSGYTFGSGTRLTVV.

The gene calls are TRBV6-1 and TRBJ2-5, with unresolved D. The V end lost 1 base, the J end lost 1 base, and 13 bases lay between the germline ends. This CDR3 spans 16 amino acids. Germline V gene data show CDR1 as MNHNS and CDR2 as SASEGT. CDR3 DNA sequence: TGTGCCAGCAGTGAAGGGACCGTACTGGGCCAAGAGACCCAGTACTTC. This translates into CASSEGTVLGQETQYF.

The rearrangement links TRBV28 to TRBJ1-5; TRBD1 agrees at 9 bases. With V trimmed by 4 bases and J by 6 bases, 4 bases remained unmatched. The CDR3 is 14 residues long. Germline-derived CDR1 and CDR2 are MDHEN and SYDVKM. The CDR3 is CASSSGQGPQPQHF. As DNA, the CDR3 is TGTGCCAGCAGTTCGGGACAGGGTCCTCAGCCCCAGCATTTT.

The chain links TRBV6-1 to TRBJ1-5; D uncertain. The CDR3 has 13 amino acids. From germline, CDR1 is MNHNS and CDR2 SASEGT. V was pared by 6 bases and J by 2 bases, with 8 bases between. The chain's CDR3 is CASREIGNQPQHF. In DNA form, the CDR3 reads TGTGCCAGCAGAGAGATCGGCAATCAGCCCCAGCATTTT.

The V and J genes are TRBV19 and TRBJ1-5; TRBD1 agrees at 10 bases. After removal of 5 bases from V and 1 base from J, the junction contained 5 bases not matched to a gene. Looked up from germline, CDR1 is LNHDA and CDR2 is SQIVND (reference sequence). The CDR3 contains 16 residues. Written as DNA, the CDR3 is TGTGCCAGTAGTGCAACGACAGGGGGCAGCAATCAGCCCCAGCATTTT. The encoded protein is CASSATTGGSNQPQHF.

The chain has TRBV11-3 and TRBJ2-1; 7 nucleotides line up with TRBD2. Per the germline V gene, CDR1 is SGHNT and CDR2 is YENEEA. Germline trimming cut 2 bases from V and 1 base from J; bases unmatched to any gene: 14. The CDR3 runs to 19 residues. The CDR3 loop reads CASSLNSGKSRRSYNEQFF. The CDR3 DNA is TGTGCCAGCAGCTTAAACAGCGGGAAGAGTAGGAGGTCCTACAATGAGCAGTTCTTC.

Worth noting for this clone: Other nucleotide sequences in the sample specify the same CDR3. This CDR3 is CASSVGGSGANVLTF. In DNA form, the CDR3 reads TGTGCCAGCAGCGTAGGTGGCTCTGGGGCCAACGTCCTGACTTTC. The chain combines TRBV9 with TRBJ2-6, with no clear D. The CDR3 consists of 15 residues. V dropped 0 bases and J dropped 0 bases, with 4 bases sitting between them. Germline V lookup: CDR1 SGDLS, CDR2 YYNGEE.

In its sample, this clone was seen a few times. The CDR3 reads CASSLFLGNTEAFF. The CDR3 DNA is TGTGCCAGCAGTTTATTTCTCGGGAACACTGAAGCTTTCTTT. The chain couples TRBV27 to TRBJ1-1; D not resolved. Germline CDR1 MNHEY, CDR2 SMNVEV (reference sequence). Trimming cost V 1 base and J 1 base, with 7 bases left between them. The CDR3 consists of 14 residues.

The CDR3 spells CASSQLLAGAIDTQYF. The CDR3 bases are TGCGCCAGCAGCCAACTACTAGCGGGAGCCATAGATACGCAGTATTTT. The chain combines TRBV4-1 with TRBJ2-3; TRBD2 aligns across 11 bases. The CDR3 is made up of 16 amino acids. V gave up 2 bases and J gave up 5 bases; unmatched junction bases: 6. The germline gives CDR1 MGHRA, CDR2 YSYEKL.

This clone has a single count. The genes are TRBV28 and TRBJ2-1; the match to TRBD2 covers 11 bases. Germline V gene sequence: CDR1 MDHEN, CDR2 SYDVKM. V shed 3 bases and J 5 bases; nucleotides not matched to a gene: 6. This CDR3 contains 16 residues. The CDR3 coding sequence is TGTGCCAGCAGTTTCGTACTAGCGGGAGACAACAATGAGCAGTTCTTC. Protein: CASSFVLAGDNNEQFF. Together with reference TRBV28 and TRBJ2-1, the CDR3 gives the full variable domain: DVKVTQSSRYLVKRTGEKVFLECVQDMDHENMFWYRQDPGLGLRLIYFSYDVKMKEKGDIPEGYSVSREKKERFSLILESASTNQTSMYLCASSFVLAGDNNEQFFGPGTRLTVL.

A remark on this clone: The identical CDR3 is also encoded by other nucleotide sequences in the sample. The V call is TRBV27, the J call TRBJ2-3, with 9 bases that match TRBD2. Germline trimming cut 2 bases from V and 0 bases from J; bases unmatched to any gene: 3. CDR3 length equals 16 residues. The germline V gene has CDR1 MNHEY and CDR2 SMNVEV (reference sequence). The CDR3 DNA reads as TGTGCCAGCAGTTTAAGTCTAGCGGGAAGCACAGATACGCAGTATTTT. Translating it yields CASSLSLAGSTDTQYF.

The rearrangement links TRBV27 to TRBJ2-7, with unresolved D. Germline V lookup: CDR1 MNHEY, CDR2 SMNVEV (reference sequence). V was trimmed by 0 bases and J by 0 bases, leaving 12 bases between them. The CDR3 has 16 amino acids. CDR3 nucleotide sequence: TGTGCCAGCAGTTTATCGATAGGGCTGCTCTCCTACGAGCAGTACTTC. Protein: CASSLSIGLLSYEQYF.

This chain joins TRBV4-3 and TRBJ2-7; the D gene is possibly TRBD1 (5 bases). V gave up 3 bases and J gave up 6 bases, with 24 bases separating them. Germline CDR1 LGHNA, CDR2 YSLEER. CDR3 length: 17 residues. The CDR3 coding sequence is TGCGCCAGCAGCCAGAGAACCCTAAACGGCAGGGCCCCCGAGCAGTACTTC. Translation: CASSQRTLNGRAPEQYF.

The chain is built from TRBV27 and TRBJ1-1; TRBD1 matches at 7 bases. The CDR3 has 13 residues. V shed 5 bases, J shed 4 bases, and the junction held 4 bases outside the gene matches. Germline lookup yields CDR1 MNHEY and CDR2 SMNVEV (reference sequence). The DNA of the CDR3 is TGTGCCAGCAGTGGGTGGGACAGCACTGAAGCTTTCTTT. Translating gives CASSGWDSTEAFF.

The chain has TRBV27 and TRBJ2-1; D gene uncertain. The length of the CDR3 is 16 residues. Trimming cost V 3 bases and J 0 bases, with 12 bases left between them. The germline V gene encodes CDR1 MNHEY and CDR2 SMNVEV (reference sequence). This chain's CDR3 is CASSLFPESSYNEQFF. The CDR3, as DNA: TGTGCCAGCAGTTTGTTCCCCGAGAGCTCCTACAATGAGCAGTTCTTC.

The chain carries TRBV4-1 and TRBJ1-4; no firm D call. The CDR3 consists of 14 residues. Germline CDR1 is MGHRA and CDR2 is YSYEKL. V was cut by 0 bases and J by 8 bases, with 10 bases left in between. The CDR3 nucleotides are TGCGCCAGCAGCCAAGAAAAATACAGAGAAAAACTGTTTTTT. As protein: CASSQEKYREKLFF.

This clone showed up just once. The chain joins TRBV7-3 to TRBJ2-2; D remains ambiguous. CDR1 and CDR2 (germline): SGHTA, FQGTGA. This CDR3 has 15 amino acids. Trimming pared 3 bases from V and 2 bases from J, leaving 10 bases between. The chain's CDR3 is CASSLVQFNTGELFF. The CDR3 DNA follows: TGTGCCAGCAGCTTGGTCCAGTTCAACACCGGGGAGCTGTTTTTT. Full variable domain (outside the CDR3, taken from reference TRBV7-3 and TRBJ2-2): GAGVSQTPSNKVTEKGKYVELRCDPISGHTALYWYRQSLGQGPEFLIYFQGTGAADDSGLPNDRFFAVRPEGSVSTLKIQRTERGDSAVYLCASSLVQFNTGELFFGEGSRLTVL.

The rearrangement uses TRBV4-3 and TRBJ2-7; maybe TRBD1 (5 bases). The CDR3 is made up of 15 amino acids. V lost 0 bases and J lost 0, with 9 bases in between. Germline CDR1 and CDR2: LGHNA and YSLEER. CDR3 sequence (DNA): TGCGCCAGCAGCCAAGAGGTGACAGCCTCCTACGAGCAGTACTTC. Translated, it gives CASSQEVTASYEQYF.

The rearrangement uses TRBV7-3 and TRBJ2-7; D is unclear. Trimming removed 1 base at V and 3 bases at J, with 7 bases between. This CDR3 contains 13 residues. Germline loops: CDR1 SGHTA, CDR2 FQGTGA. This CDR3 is CASSLISGYEQYF. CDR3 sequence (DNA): TGTGCCAGCAGCTTAATCTCTGGCTACGAGCAGTACTTC.

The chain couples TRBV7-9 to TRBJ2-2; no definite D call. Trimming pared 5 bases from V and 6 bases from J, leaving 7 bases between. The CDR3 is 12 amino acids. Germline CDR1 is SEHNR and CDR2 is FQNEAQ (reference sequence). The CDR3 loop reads CASSPSSGELFF. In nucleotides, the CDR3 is TGTGCCAGCAGCCCGTCGTCCGGGGAGCTGTTTTTT.

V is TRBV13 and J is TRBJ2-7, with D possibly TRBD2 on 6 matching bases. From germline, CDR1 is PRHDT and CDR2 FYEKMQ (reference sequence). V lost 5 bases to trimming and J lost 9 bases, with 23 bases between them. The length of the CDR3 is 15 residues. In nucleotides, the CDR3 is TGTGCCAGCAGCGGCAGACTAGAGGGCCTTGAGGGGCAGTACTTC. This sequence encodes CASSGRLEGLEGQYF.

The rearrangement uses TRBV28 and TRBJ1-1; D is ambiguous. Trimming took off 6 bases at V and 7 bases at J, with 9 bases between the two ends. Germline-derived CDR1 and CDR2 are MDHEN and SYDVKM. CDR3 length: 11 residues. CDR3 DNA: TGTGCCAGCAGCCCCAACGTTGAAGCTTTCTTT. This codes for CASSPNVEAFF.